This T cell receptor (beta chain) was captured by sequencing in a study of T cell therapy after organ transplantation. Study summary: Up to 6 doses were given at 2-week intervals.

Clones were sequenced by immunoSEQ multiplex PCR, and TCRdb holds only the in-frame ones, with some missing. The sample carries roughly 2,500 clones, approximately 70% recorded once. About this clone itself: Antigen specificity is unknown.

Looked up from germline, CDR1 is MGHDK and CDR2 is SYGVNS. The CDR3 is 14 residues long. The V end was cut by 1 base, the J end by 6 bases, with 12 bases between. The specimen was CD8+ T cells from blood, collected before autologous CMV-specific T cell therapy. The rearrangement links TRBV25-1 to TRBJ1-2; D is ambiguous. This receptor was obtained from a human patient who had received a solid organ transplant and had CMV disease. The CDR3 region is CASSESWQSHGYTF. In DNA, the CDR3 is TGTGCCAGCAGTGAATCTTGGCAGTCTCATGGCTACACCTTC.